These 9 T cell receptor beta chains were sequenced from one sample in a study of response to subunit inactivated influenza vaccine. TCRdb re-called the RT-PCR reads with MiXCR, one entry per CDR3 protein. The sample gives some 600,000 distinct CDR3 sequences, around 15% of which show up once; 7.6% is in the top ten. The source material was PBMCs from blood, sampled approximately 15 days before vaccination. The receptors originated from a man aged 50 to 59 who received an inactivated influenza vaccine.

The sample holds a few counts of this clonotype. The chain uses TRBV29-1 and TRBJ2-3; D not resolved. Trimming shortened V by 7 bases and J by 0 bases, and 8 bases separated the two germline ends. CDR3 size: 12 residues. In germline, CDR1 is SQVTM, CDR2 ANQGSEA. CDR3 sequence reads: CSDSRSTDTQYF. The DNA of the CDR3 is TGCAGCGATTCTCGGAGCACAGATACGCAGTATTTT.

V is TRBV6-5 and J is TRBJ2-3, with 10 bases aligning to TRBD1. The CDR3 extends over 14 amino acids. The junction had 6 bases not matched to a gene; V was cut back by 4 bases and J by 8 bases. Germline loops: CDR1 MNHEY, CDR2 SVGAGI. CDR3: CASSFRQGAGTQYF. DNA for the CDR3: TGTGCCAGCAGTTTCAGACAGGGGGCCGGTACGCAGTATTTT.

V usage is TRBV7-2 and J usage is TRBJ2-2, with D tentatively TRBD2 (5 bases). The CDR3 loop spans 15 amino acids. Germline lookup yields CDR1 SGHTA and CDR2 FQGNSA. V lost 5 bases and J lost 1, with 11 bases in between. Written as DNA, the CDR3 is TGTGCCAGCAGCCGACGGGGATGGAACACCGGGGAGCTGTTTTTT. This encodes CASSRRGWNTGELFF. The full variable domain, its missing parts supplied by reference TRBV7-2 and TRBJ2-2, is GAGVSQSPSNKVTEKGKDVELRCDPISGHTALYWYRQSLGQGLEFLIYFQGNSAPDKSGLPSDRFSAERTGGSVSTLTIQRTQQEDSAVYLCASSRRGWNTGELFFGEGSRLTVL.

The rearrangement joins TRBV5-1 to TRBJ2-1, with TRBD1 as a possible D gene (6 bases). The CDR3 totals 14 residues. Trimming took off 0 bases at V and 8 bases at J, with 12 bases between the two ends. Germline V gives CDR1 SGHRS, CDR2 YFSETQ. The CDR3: CASSLGPAGDEQFF. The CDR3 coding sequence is TGCGCCAGCAGCTTGGGGCCGGCAGGGGATGAGCAGTTCTTC.

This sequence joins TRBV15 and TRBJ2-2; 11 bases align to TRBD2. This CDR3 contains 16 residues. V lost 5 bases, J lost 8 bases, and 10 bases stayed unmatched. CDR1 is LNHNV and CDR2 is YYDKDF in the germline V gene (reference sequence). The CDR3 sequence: CATSGQTSGVLGELFF. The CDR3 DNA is TGTGCCACCAGCGGACAGACTAGCGGGGTTCTTGGGGAGCTGTTTTTT. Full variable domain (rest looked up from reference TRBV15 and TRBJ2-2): DAMVIQNPRYQVTQFGKPVTLSCSQTLNHNVMYWYQQKSSQAPKLLFHYYDKDFNNEADTPDNFQSRRPNTSFCFLDIRSPGLGDTAMYLCATSGQTSGVLGELFFGEGSRLTVL.

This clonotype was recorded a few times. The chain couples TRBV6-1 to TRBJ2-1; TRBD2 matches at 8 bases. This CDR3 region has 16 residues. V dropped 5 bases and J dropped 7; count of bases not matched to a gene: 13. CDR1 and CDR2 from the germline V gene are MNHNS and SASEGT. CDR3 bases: TGTGCCAGCAGTCCTCCACCGGGAGGGCCTGTAAATGAGCAGTTCTTC. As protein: CASSPPPGGPVNEQFF.

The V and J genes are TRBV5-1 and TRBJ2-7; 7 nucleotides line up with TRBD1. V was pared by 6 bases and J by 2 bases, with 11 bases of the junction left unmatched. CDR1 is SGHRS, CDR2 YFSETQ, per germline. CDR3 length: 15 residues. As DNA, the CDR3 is TGCGCCAGCACCATCAGGACAGGCGAACCCTACGAGCAGTACTTC. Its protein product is CASTIRTGEPYEQYF.

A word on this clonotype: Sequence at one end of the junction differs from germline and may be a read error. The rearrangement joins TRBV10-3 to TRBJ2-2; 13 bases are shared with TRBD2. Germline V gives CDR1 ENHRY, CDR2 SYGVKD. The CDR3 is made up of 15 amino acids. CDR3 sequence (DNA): TGTGGCATCAGACGGGGACTAGCGGGAACCGGGGAGCTGTTTTTT. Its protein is CGIRRGLAGTGELFF.

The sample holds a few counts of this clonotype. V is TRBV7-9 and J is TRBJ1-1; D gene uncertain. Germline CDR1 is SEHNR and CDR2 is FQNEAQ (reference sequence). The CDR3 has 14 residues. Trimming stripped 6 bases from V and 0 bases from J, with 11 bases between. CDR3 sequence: CASSRGLLNTEAFF. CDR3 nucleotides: TGTGCCAGCAGTCGCGGGTTGCTGAACACTGAAGCTTTCTTT.